This T cell receptor (beta chain) was observed in a study of T cell responses to AZD1222 COVID-19 vaccine. Using immunoSEQ multiplex PCR, the repertoire was profiled, and TCRdb retains in-frame clones only, with some absent. This sample yields 130,000 to 150,000 clones, of which about 93% are seen a single time; around 5.5% belongs to the top ten. The J segment lost 3 bases and the V segment lost 4 bases, leaving 9 bases of the junction unmatched. CDR1 is SGHRS and CDR2 is YFSETQ in the germline V gene. CDR3 size: 15 residues. The source material was peripheral blood, sampled on day 0 of AZD1222 vaccination. This sequence originates from an adult in good health. V is TRBV5-1 and J is TRBJ2-7, with TRBD1 identical over 8 bases. The CDR3 loop reads CASSHLGQGSYEQYF. CDR3 sequence (DNA): TGCGCCAGCAGCCACCTTGGACAGGGTAGCTACGAGCAGTACTTC.